Only a few counts were recorded for the clone carrying this T cell receptor beta chain. What it recognizes is unknown. The data stem from a study of CD8 T cells in ankylosing spondylitis. Study-level results: Ankylosing spondylitis blood seemed to carry a telltale TCR beta motif made of several highly homologous variants.

Germline CDR1 reads SNHLY; CDR2 reads FYNNEI. V was clipped by 1 base and J by 4 bases; unmatched bases: 6. CDR3 length: 16 amino acids. TCRdb fed the 5' RACE reads into MiXCR, producing one record per CDR3 protein. This repertoire shows fewer than 550,000 distinct CDR3 sequences, approximately 5% found once; its top ten account for 3% to 4%. Sequencing was performed on blood, either unsorted or a sorted T cell fraction (not recorded which). The rearrangement uses TRBV2 and TRBJ2-5; 10 nucleotides match TRBD2. This TCR was sampled from a male donor with ankylosing spondylitis. The CDR3 here is CASSEGLAGAPETQYF. CDR3 DNA: TGTGCCAGCAGTGAAGGTCTAGCGGGGGCCCCAGAGACCCAGTACTTC.